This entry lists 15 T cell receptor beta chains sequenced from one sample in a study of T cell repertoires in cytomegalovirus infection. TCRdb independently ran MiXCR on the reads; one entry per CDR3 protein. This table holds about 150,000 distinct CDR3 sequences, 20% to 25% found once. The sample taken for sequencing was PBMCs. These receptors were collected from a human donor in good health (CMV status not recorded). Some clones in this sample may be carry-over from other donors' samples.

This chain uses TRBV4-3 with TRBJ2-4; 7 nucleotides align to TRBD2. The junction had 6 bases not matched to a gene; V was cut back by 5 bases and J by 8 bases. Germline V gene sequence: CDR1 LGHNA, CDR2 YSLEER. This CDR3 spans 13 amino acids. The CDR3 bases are TGCGCCAGCAGCGGCGGGAGAGGGTACATTCAGTACTTC. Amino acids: CASSGGRGYIQYF.

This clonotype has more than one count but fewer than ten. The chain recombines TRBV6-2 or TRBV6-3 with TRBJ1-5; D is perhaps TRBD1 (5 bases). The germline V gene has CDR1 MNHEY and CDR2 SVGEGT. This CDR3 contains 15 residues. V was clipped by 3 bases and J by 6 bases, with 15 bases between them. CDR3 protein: CASSYMGTSAQPQHF. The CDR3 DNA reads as TGTGCCAGCAGTTATATGGGGACGTCAGCTCAGCCCCAGCATTTT.

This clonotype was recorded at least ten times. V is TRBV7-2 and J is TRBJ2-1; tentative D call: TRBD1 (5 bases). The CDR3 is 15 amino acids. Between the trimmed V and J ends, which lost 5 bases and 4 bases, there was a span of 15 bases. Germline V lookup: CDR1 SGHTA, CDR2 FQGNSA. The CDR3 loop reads CASSPARQHYNEQFF. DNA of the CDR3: TGTGCCAGCAGCCCAGCCCGACAGCATTACAATGAGCAGTTCTTC.

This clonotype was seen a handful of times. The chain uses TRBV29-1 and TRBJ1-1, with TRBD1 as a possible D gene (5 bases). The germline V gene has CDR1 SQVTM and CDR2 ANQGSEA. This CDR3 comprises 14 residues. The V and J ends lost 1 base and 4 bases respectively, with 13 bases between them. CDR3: CSVEVRGMGTEAFF. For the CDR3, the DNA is TGCAGCGTTGAAGTTCGGGGGATGGGCACTGAAGCTTTCTTT.

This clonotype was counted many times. CDR3 residues: CASSPRTVTYGYTF. CDR3 bases: TGTGCCAGCAGCCCCCGGACAGTAACCTATGGCTACACCTTC. The chain couples TRBV7-9 to TRBJ1-2; D might be TRBD1 (6 bases). The CDR3 runs to 14 residues. The ends were cut back, 5 bases at V and 4 bases at J, with 14 bases in the middle. CDR1 and CDR2 from the germline V gene are SEHNR and FQNEAQ (reference sequence).

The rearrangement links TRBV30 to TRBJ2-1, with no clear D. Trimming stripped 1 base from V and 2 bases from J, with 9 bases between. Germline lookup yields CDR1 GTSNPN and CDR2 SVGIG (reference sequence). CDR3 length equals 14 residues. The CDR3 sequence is CAWSAPPTYNEQFF. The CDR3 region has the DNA TGTGCCTGGAGTGCCCCGCCAACCTACAATGAGCAGTTCTTC. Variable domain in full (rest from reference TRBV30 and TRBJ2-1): SQTIHQWPATLVQPVGSPLSLECTVEGTSNPNLYWYRQAAGRGLQLLFYSVGIGQISSEVPQNLSASRPQDRQFILSSKKLLLSDSGFYLCAWSAPPTYNEQFFGPGTRLTVL.

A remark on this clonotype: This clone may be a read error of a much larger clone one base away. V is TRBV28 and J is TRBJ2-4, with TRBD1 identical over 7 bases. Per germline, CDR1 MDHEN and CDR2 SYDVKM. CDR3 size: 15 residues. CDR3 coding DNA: TGTGCCAGCAGGAAGACAGGGTTAGCCAATAACATTCAGTACTTC. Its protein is CASRKTGLANNIQYF.

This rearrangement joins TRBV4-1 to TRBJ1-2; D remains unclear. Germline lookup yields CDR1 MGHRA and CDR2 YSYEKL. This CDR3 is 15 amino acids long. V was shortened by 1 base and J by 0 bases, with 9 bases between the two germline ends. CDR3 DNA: TGCGCCAGCAGCCAAGGAAGGCCAGCTAACTATGGCTACACCTTC. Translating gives CASSQGRPANYGYTF.

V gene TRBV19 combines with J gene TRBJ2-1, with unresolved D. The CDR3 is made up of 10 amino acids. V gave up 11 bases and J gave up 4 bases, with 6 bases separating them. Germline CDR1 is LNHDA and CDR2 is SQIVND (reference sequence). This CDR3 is CASGYNEQFF. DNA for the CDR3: TGTGCCTCAGGTTACAATGAGCAGTTCTTC. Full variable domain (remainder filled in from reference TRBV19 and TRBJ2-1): DGGITQSPKYLFRKEGQNVTLSCEQNLNHDAMYWYRQDPGQGLRLIYYSQIVNDFQKGDIAEGYSVSREKKESFPLTVTSAQKNPTAFYLCASGYNEQFFGPGTRLTVL.

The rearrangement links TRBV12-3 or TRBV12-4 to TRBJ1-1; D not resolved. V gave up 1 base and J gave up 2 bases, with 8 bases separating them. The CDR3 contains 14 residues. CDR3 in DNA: TGTGCCAGCAGTTTAGAAGGGTTCAACACTGAAGCTTTCTTT. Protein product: CASSLEGFNTEAFF.

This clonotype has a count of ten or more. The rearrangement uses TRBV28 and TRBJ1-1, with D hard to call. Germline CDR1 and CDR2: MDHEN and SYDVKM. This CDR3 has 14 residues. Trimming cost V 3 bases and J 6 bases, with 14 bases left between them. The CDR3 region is CASSFKGLIAEAFF. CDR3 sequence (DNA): TGTGCCAGCAGTTTCAAAGGGCTTATCGCTGAAGCTTTCTTT.

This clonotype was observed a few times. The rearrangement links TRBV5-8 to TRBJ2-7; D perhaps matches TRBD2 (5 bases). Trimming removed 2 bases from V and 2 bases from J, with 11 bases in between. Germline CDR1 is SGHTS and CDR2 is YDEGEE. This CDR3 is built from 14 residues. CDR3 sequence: CASSLVERAYEQYF. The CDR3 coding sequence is TGTGCCAGCAGCTTAGTTGAGAGGGCCTACGAGCAGTACTTC.

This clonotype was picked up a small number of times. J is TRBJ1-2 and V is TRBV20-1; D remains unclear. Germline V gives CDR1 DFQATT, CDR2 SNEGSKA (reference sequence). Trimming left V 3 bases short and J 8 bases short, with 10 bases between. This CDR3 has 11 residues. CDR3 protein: CSASLDFGYTF. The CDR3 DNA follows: TGCAGTGCTAGTCTAGATTTCGGCTACACCTTC.

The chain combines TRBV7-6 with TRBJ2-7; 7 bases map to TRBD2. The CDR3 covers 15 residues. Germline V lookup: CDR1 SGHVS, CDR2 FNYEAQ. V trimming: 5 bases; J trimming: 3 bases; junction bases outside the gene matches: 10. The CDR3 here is CASSQLGGEIYEQYF. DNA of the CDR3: TGTGCCAGCAGCCAGCTGGGAGGGGAAATCTACGAGCAGTACTTC. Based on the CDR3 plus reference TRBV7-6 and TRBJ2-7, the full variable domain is GAGVSQSPRYKVTKRGQDVALRCDPISGHVSLYWYRQALGQGPEFLTYFNYEAQQDKSGLPNDRFSAERPEGSISTLTIQRTEQRDSAMYRCASSQLGGEIYEQYFGPGTRLTVT.

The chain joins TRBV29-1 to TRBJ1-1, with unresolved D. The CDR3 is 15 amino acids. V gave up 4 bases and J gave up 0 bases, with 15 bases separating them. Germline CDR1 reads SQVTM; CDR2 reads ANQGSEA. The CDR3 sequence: CSVALTPFMNTEAFF. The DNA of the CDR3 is TGCAGCGTTGCCCTAACACCTTTCATGAACACTGAAGCTTTCTTT.